Below, 5 T cell receptor beta chains from the same sample are listed, as sequenced in a study of technical replicates of blood from a handful of donors. Profiled with immunoSEQ multiplex PCR; TCRdb holds only in-frame clones, not every one. This sample carries some 60,000 clones, just under 95% of them seen once, and the ten largest clones take 2.5% to 3.5%. The sequencing input was PBMCs. The receptors here all came from a human donor in good health. Some clones in this sample may be carry-over from other donors' samples.

This clone has more than one count but fewer than ten. Here the CDR3 DNA reads TGTGCCAGCAGCGTTGGTATAGCGGCCTACGAGCAGTACTTC. This encodes CASSVGIAAYEQYF. The chain uses TRBV9 and TRBJ2-7, with D tentatively TRBD2 (6 bases). Germline V gene data show CDR1 as SGDLS and CDR2 as YYNGEE. V lost 2 bases and J 2 bases, leaving 11 bases between the germline ends. The CDR3 contains 14 residues.

The V gene is TRBV7-2, the J gene TRBJ2-1, with 8 bases identical to TRBD2. Germline-derived CDR1 and CDR2 are SGHTA and FQGNSA. Unmatched junction bases numbered 5, after V lost 1 base and J lost 9 bases. The CDR3 contains 14 residues. The CDR3 DNA reads as TGTGCCAGCAGCTTAGGCGTAGCGGGACTTGAGCAGTTCTTC. Protein sequence: CASSLGVAGLEQFF.

The rearrangement links TRBV7-2 to TRBJ1-2, with 11 bases matching TRBD1. This CDR3 is 15 amino acids long. The germline gives CDR1 SGHTA, CDR2 FQGNSA. V dropped 5 bases and J dropped 4; count of bases not matched to a gene: 6. The CDR3 DNA reads as TGTGCCAGCAGCCGGACAGGGGGCGGTGGCTATGGCTACACCTTC. This sequence encodes CASSRTGGGGYGYTF.

The chain combines TRBV5-1 with TRBJ1-2; D is ambiguous. This CDR3 has 15 residues. V dropped 0 bases and J dropped 1 base, with 10 bases sitting between them. Germline CDR1 and CDR2: SGHRS and YFSETQ. The CDR3 sequence: CASSLAAGSNYGYTF. The CDR3, as DNA: TGCGCCAGCAGCTTGGCCGCTGGGAGTAACTATGGCTACACCTTC.

This rearrangement joins TRBV5-6 to TRBJ2-7; 8 bases are shared with TRBD1. The V and J ends lost 0 bases and 0 bases, in that order; junction bases with no gene match: 14. Germline assignment: CDR1 SGHDT and CDR2 YYEEEE. The CDR3 length is 19 residues. The CDR3 DNA reads TGTGCCAGCAGCTTGGTCAGGGGGCGGATTCACCGCCCCTCCTACGAGCAGTACTTC. Translating gives CASSLVRGRIHRPSYEQYF.